This T cell receptor beta chain was recorded in a study of cytomegalovirus exposure and HLA in healthy donors. Germline V gene sequence: CDR1 SEHNR, CDR2 FQNEAQ (reference sequence). The CDR3 extends over 12 amino acids. The germline V and J ends were trimmed by 1 base and 6 bases, with 6 bases remaining between them. Study-wide results and limits: By HLA locus, TCR association rates varied in a later analysis, with DRB1 showing the most and HLA-C the fewest. Being indistinguishable, some V segments were excluded, TRBV6-2 and TRBV6-3 among them. TCR beta V- and J-gene trimming, according to a later analysis, was linked to a missense DCLRE1C variant. A later analysis showed that HLA-associated TCR beta chains had undergone more clonal expansion than equally common others.

The PCR contained 60 Vbeta and 13 Jbeta primers. Clones were sequenced by immunoSEQ multiplex PCR, and TCRdb holds only the in-frame ones, with some missing. The sample features just over 80,000 clones, with around 1.2% in its top ten. About this clone itself: Its antigen is undetermined.

This rearrangement joins TRBV7-9 to TRBJ1-1; D remains ambiguous. Sequenced input: PBMCs. The receptor comes from a woman aged 25 to 39 in good health and CMV-seronegative. CDR3 sequence (DNA): TGTGCCAGCAGCTTAGGAAGCGCTGAAGCTTTCTTT. It translates to CASSLGSAEAFF.